One and the same sample provided the 10 T cell receptor beta chains below, sequenced in a study of blood T cells in healthy people across ages. A second PCR of 7 to 11 cycles used a sample-barcoded 5' primer and a J-beta primer mix. TCRdb redid the calling of the 5' RACE reads with MiXCR, one entry per CDR3 protein. The sample gives about 290,000 distinct CDR3 sequences, roughly a quarter of which show up once; around 30% is in the top ten. The sequenced sample consisted of blood. All receptors derive from an older woman in good health.

The rearrangement links TRBV20-1 to TRBJ2-7; a possible D gene is TRBD1 (5 bases). V lost 5 bases, J lost 11 bases, and 16 bases lay in between. The CDR3 is 11 amino acids. Germline CDR1 DFQATT, CDR2 SNEGSKA (reference sequence). This CDR3 is CSAPWSQGKYF. DNA of the CDR3: TGCAGTGCTCCCTGGTCCCAGGGAAAGTACTTC.

This clonotype has more than one count but fewer than ten. The V call is TRBV19, the J call TRBJ2-1; 12 bases map to TRBD2. V trimming: 8 bases; J trimming: 4 bases; junction bases outside the gene matches: 6. This CDR3 region has 15 residues. The germline gives CDR1 LNHDA, CDR2 SQIVND (reference sequence). In nucleotides, the CDR3 is TGTGCCAGTGGGAAGACTAGCGGGGGATACAATGAGCAGTTCTTC. This sequence encodes CASGKTSGGYNEQFF.

Ten or more counts support this clonotype. The V gene is TRBV5-1, the J gene TRBJ2-5; 7 positions agree with TRBD1. With the DNA end fitting TRBJ2-7 better, the J assignment may be wrong. The CDR3 contains 14 residues. CDR1 SGHRS and CDR2 YFSETQ come from the germline V gene. The CDR3: CASSSRQGSGEQYF. CDR3 sequence (DNA): TGCGCCAGCAGCTCGCGACAGGGATCCGGCGAGCAGTACTTC.

The chain joins TRBV7-6 to TRBJ2-1, with D unclear. Germline lookup yields CDR1 SGHVS and CDR2 FNYEAQ. Deletions cut 4 bases from V and 10 bases from J, with 11 bases between. The CDR3 is 12 amino acids. This CDR3 reads CASSSGSREQFF. The CDR3 coding sequence is TGTGCCAGCAGCTCAGGTAGCCGGGAGCAGTTCTTC.

This clonotype was detected once. The CDR3 DNA reads as TGTGCCAGCAGTTATTACAGGGGTGCAGATACGCAGTATTTT. It translates to CASSYYRGADTQYF. The chain combines TRBV6-5 with TRBJ2-3; 7 nucleotides align to TRBD1. Germline assignment: CDR1 MNHEY and CDR2 SVGAGI. The trim removed 3 bases at V and 4 bases at J, leaving 4 bases unmatched. This CDR3 comprises 14 residues.

The chain recombines TRBV29-1 with TRBJ2-5; possibly TRBD1 or TRBD2 for D (5 bases each). Near its end, the DNA agrees better with TRBJ2-1, so the J call may be wrong. CDR3 length: 15 amino acids. Germline CDR1 and CDR2: SQVTM and ANQGSEA. CDR3: CSVVSGASRNNEQFF. The CDR3 DNA reads as TGCAGCGTTGTTTCCGGGGCTAGCAGAAACAATGAGCAGTTCTTC.

This clonotype was seen a handful of times. The rearrangement links TRBV7-9 to TRBJ1-4; possible D gene TRBD1, 5 bases. Germline values: CDR1 SEHNR, CDR2 FQNEAQ (reference sequence). V lost 3 bases and J 0 bases, leaving 11 bases between the germline ends. The CDR3 extends over 16 amino acids. CDR3 protein: CASSFRMGATNEKLFF. CDR3 coding DNA: TGTGCCAGCAGCTTTCGTATGGGGGCAACTAATGAAAAACTGTTTTTT.

The V and J genes are TRBV7-2 and TRBJ2-4, with D perhaps being TRBD1 or TRBD2 (6 bases each). This CDR3 spans 16 amino acids. Germline CDR1 SGHTA, CDR2 FQGNSA. The ends were cut back, 5 bases at V and 1 base at J, with 15 bases in the middle. The CDR3 protein is CASSTGGGQAKNIQYF. CDR3 in DNA: TGTGCCAGCAGCACAGGTGGGGGGCAGGCCAAAAACATTCAGTACTTC.

The rearrangement links TRBV24-1 to TRBJ2-6, with 10 nucleotides matching TRBD1. This CDR3 is built from 20 residues. Germline V gene data show CDR1 as KGHDR and CDR2 as SFDVKD. V lost 4 bases and J lost 2; bases outside the gene matches: 13. The CDR3 region is CATSDSAGRDRGTGANVLTF. The CDR3, as DNA: TGTGCCACCAGTGACTCAGCTGGACGGGACAGGGGAACTGGGGCCAACGTCCTGACTTTC.

This clonotype showed up just a few times. The chain has TRBV18 and TRBJ1-2; D is possibly TRBD1 (6 bases). CDR1 is KGHSH, CDR2 LQKENI, per germline. V lost 1 base and J 14 bases, leaving 23 bases between the germline ends. The CDR3 is made up of 15 amino acids. CDR3 sequence (DNA): TGTGCCAGCTCACCACTAGCTGATCCGGGACAAGCGGGAACCTTC. Translated, it gives CASSPLADPGQAGTF.